Each of the 16 T cell receptor beta chains below was sequenced from the same sample in a study of T cell responses to AZD1222 COVID-19 vaccine. The data were produced by immunoSEQ multiplex PCR, yet TCRdb's version contains in-frame clones alone and is incomplete. The sample includes 100,000 to 150,000 clones, about 91% of them seen just once. The sequencing here drew on peripheral blood, taken 28 days after the second AZD1222 dose. The receptors come from an adult who received the AZD1222 COVID-19 vaccine.

The V call is TRBV7-2, the J call TRBJ1-1; D perhaps matches TRBD1 (6 bases). Trimming took off 8 bases at V and 5 bases at J, with 15 bases between the two ends. The CDR3 has 13 residues. Germline CDR1 is SGHTA and CDR2 is FQGNSA. CDR3 bases: TGTGCCAGCTCAACGGGCAGGGGTACTGAAGCTTTCTTT. It specifies CASSTGRGTEAFF. The whole variable domain, filled in from reference TRBV7-2 and TRBJ1-1, reads GAGVSQSPSNKVTEKGKDVELRCDPISGHTALYWYRQSLGQGLEFLIYFQGNSAPDKSGLPSDRFSAERTGGSVSTLTIQRTQQEDSAVYLCASSTGRGTEAFFGQGTRLTVV.

CDR3 residues: CASRTSGGGYNEQFF. The CDR3, as DNA: TGCGCCAGCAGGACTAGCGGGGGGGGGTACAATGAGCAGTTCTTC. The rearrangement uses TRBV10-2 and TRBJ2-1; TRBD2 matches at 14 bases. The CDR3 runs 15 residues. After removal of 6 bases from V and 4 bases from J, the junction contained 2 bases not matched to a gene. The germline V gene encodes CDR1 WSHSY and CDR2 SAAADI.

V usage is TRBV6-4 and J usage is TRBJ2-7; D may be TRBD1 (5 bases). Trimming took off 7 bases at V and 4 bases at J, with 17 bases between the two ends. Germline assignment: CDR1 MRHNA and CDR2 SNTAGT. This CDR3 is 14 amino acids long. The CDR3 protein is CASTSTDTTYEQYV. In nucleotides, the CDR3 is TGTGCCAGCACCTCGACAGATACGACTTACGAGCAGTACGTC.

The V and J genes are TRBV6-4 and TRBJ1-2; D ambiguous. This CDR3 is 17 amino acids long. V was clipped by 5 bases and J by 0 bases, with 19 bases between them. The germline gives CDR1 MRHNA, CDR2 SNTAGT. DNA of the CDR3: TGTGCCAGCAGTCGAGAGGCAGGCCGTTACTCTAACTATGGCTACACCTTC. Translated: CASSREAGRYSNYGYTF.

The J gene is TRBJ2-7, the V gene TRBV27; D is unresolved. Germline loops: CDR1 MNHEY, CDR2 SMNVEV (reference sequence). V was trimmed by 6 bases and J by 2 bases, leaving 8 bases between them. There are 12 residues in the CDR3. The CDR3 region is CASRGGTYEQYF. The CDR3 DNA reads TGTGCCAGCAGGGGCGGTACCTACGAGCAGTACTTC.

The V call is TRBV5-1, the J call TRBJ1-5; TRBD1 agrees at 9 bases. From germline, CDR1 is SGHRS and CDR2 YFSETQ. The CDR3 has 14 residues. The J segment lost 8 bases and the V segment lost 7 bases, leaving 10 bases of the junction unmatched. CDR3 nucleotide sequence: TGCGCCAGCTCCGCCGGGACAGGGCTTGAGCCCCAGCATTTT. This encodes CASSAGTGLEPQHF. The full variable domain, completed using reference TRBV5-1 and TRBJ1-5, is KAGVTQTPRYLIKTRGQQVTLSCSPISGHRSVSWYQQTPGQGLQFLFEYFSETQRNKGNFPGRFSGRQFSNSRSEMNVSTLELGDSALYLCASSAGTGLEPQHFGDGTRLSIL.

This sequence joins TRBV4-1 and TRBJ2-1, with 9 bases identical to TRBD2. The CDR3 is made up of 19 amino acids. Germline V gene sequence: CDR1 MGHRA, CDR2 YSYEKL. Trimming took 2 bases from V and 7 from J; bases not matched to a gene: 18. The CDR3 here is CASSQQAGLWREGGNEQFF. CDR3 DNA sequence: TGCGCCAGCAGCCAACAAGCGGGATTATGGCGGGAGGGCGGGAATGAGCAGTTCTTC.

The V call is TRBV6-6, the J call TRBJ1-6, with 8 bases identical to TRBD1. V gave up 5 bases and J gave up 0 bases; unmatched junction bases: 6. Germline-derived CDR1 and CDR2 are MNHNY and SVGAGI (reference sequence). CDR3 size: 17 residues. DNA of the CDR3: TGTGCCAGCAGTCGGACAGGGATAAGCTCCTATAATTCACCCCTCCACTTT. Residues: CASSRTGISSYNSPLHF.

This rearrangement joins TRBV4-3 to TRBJ1-4; TRBD1 might be the D (5 bases). The germline CDR1 and CDR2 sequences are LGHNA and YSLEER. Between the trimmed V and J ends, which lost 5 bases and 8 bases, there was a span of 15 bases. The CDR3 length is 14 residues. CDR3 nucleotide sequence: TGCGCCAGCAGCGATACAGGAATGGGGGAAAAACTGTTTTTT. It translates to CASSDTGMGEKLFF.

The chain employs TRBV10-3 and TRBJ2-7, with 9 bases fitting TRBD2. V gave up 5 bases and J gave up 3 bases; unmatched junction bases: 14. Germline CDR1 ENHRY, CDR2 SYGVKD. This CDR3 comprises 17 residues. The CDR3 bases are TGTGCCATCAGTCTAAGGATAGCGGGGGACAGAGTCTACGAGCAGTACTTC. Translation: CAISLRIAGDRVYEQYF.

This chain uses TRBV13 with TRBJ1-2, with TRBD1 matching over 7 bases. V trimming: 3 bases; J trimming: 4 bases; junction bases outside the gene matches: 5. The V gene's germline CDR1 is PRHDT and CDR2 FYEKMQ (reference sequence). The CDR3 length is 14 residues. CDR3: CASSFTGTAYGYTF. Written as DNA, the CDR3 is TGTGCCAGCAGCTTCACCGGGACAGCCTATGGCTACACCTTC.

The chain has TRBV5-1 and TRBJ1-6; 7 bases fit TRBD1. The CDR3 has 14 residues. Losses at the gene ends were 2 bases for V and 9 bases for J; bases not matched to a gene: 5. CDR1 and CDR2 from the germline V gene are SGHRS and YFSETQ. This CDR3 is CASSLEGQASPLHF. For the CDR3, the DNA is TGCGCCAGCAGCTTAGAAGGACAGGCTTCACCCCTCCACTTT.

This chain joins TRBV5-1 and TRBJ2-7; D might be TRBD2 (5 bases). The V end was cut by 1 base, the J end by 0 bases, with 11 bases between. From germline, CDR1 is SGHRS and CDR2 YFSETQ. This CDR3 is built from 15 residues. The CDR3 reads CASSLSQGGSYEQYV. The CDR3 region has the DNA TGCGCCAGCAGCTTGTCCCAAGGAGGCTCCTACGAGCAGTACGTC.

The rearrangement uses TRBV2 and TRBJ2-6; 11 bases align to TRBD1. The CDR3 runs to 16 residues. Germline V gene sequence: CDR1 SNHLY, CDR2 FYNNEI. Germline trimming cut 8 bases from V and 3 bases from J; bases unmatched to any gene: 6. The CDR3 spells CASWGTGGFGANVLTF. The DNA of the CDR3 is TGTGCCAGCTGGGGGACAGGGGGTTTTGGGGCCAACGTCCTGACTTTC.

The chain uses TRBV7-9 and TRBJ2-3; 7 bases agree with TRBD2. The V gene end was trimmed by 3 bases and the J gene end by 2 bases; junction bases not matched to a gene: 5. CDR3 length: 15 residues. CDR1 is SEHNR and CDR2 is FQNEAQ in the germline V gene (reference sequence). CDR3 bases: TGTGCCAGCAGCTTGTGGGGACTACCCACAGATACGCAGTATTTT. Translated, it gives CASSLWGLPTDTQYF.

The CDR3 region is CASSGGTGTRDQPQHF. DNA of the CDR3: TGTGCCAGCAGTGGTGGTACGGGGACAAGGGATCAGCCCCAGCATTTT. This rearrangement joins TRBV2 to TRBJ1-5; maybe TRBD1 (6 bases). The CDR3 runs 16 residues. Germline lookup yields CDR1 SNHLY and CDR2 FYNNEI. Trimming removed 4 bases from V and 5 bases from J, with 18 bases in between. The variable domain in full, with the rest retrieved from reference TRBV2 and TRBJ1-5, is EPEVTQTPSHQVTQMGQEVILRCVPISNHLYFYWYRQILGQKVEFLVSFYNNEISEKSEIFDDQFSVERPDGSNFTLKIRSTKLEDSAMYFCASSGGTGTRDQPQHFGDGTRLSIL.